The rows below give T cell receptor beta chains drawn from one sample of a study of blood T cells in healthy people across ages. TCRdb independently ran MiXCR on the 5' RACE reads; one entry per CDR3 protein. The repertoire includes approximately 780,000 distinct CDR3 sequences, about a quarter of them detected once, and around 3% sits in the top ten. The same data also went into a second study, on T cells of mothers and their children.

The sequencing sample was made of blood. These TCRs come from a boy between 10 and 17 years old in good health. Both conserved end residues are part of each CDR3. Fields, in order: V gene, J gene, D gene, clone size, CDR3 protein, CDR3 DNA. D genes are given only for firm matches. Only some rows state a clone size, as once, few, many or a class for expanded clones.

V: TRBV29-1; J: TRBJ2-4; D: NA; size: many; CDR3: CSVNLGGNIQYF; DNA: TGCAGCGTGAACCTGGGGGGAAACATTCAGTACTTC
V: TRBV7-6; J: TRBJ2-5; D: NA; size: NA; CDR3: CASIGGWALGETQYF; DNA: TGTGCCAGCATCGGTGGGTGGGCGCTTGGCGAGACCCAGTACTTC
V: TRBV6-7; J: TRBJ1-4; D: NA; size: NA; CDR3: CASSLGETTNEKLFF; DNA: TGTGCCAGCAGTTTGGGGGAGACAACTAATGAAAAACTGTTTTTT
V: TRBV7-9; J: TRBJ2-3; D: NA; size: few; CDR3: CASSLTDSGSPGTQYF; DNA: TGTGCCAGCAGCTTAACGGACTCCGGGTCCCCAGGTACGCAGTATTTT
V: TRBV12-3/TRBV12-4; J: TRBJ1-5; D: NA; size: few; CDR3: CASRPTSNQPQHF; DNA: TGTGCCAGCAGGCCTACGAGCAATCAGCCCCAGCATTTT
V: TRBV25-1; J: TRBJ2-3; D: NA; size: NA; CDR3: CASSDAQGDTQYF; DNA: TGTGCCAGCAGTGACGCACAGGGAGATACGCAGTATTTT
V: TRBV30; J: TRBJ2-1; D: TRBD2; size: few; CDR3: CAWVTSGGYNEQFF; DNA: TGTGCCTGGGTGACTAGCGGGGGGTACAATGAGCAGTTCTTC
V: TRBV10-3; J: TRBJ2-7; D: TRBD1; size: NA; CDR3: CAISESGLGTGLAYEQYF; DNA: TGTGCCATCAGTGAGTCCGGGTTAGGGACAGGTTTGGCCTACGAGCAGTACTTC
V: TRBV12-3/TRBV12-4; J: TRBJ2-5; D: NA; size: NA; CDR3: CASSRGRGEAQYF; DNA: TGTGCCAGCAGCAGGGGCAGGGGAGAGGCGCAGTACTTC
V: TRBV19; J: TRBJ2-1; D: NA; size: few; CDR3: CASSISRDGDEQFF; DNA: TGTGCCAGTAGTATCTCACGGGACGGCGATGAGCAGTTCTTC
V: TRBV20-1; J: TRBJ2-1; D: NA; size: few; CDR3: CSARDVQGQLNEQFF; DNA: TGCAGTGCTAGAGACGTCCAAGGACAGCTGAATGAGCAGTTCTTC
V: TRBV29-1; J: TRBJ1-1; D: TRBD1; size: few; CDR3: CSVALQGARTEAFF; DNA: TGCAGCGTTGCACTTCAGGGGGCAAGGACTGAAGCTTTCTTT
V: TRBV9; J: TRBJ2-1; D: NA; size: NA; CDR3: CASSGSEDLSEQFF; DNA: TGTGCCAGCAGCGGAAGCGAGGACCTAAGTGAGCAGTTCTTC
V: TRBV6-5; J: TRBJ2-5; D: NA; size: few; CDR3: CASGTGGGKPGYF; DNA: TGTGCCAGCGGAACCGGCGGCGGGAAGCCTGGGTACTTC
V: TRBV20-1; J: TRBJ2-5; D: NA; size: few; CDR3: CGARGSGRATQYF; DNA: TGCGGTGCTAGGGGCTCGGGACGGGCGACCCAGTACTTC
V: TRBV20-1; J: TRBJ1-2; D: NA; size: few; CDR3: CSAGNPQSSNYGYTF; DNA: TGCAGTGCGGGGAACCCTCAAAGTAGTAACTATGGCTACACCTTC
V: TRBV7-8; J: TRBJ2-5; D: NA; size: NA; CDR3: CASSFYHRKTEETQYF; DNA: TGTGCCAGCAGCTTCTACCACCGGAAGACAGAAGAGACCCAGTACTTC
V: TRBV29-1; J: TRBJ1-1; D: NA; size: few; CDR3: CSVEVGSGTEAFF; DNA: TGCAGCGTTGAAGTGGGCAGTGGGACTGAAGCTTTCTTT
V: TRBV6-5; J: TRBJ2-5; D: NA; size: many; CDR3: CASSPGRQAETQYF; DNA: TGTGCCAGCAGCCCGGGACGGCAGGCGGAGACCCAGTACTTC
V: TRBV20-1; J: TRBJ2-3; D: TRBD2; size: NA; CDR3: CSARGLAASTDTQYF; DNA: TGCAGTGCTAGAGGACTAGCGGCTAGCACAGATACGCAGTATTTT
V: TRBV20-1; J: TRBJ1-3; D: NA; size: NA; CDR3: CSAPWRVSSGNTIYF; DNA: TGCAGTGCGCCATGGAGGGTATCGTCTGGAAACACCATATATTTT
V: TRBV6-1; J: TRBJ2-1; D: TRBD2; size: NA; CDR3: CASSEAFGSGGAWEQFF; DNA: TGTGCCAGCAGTGAAGCGTTTGGTAGCGGGGGGGCCTGGGAGCAGTTCTTC
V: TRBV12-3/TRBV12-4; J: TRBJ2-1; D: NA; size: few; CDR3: CASRPQTGFYEQFF; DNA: TGTGCCAGCAGGCCCCAAACAGGGTTTTATGAGCAGTTCTTC
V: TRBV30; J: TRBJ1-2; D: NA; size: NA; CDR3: CAWRLLPSFNYGYTF; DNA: TGTGCCTGGAGGTTGCTACCCTCTTTTAACTATGGCTACACCTTC
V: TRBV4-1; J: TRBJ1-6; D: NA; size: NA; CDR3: CASSQGQGPSPLHF; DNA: TGCGCCAGCAGCCAAGGGCAGGGGCCTTCACCCCTCCACTTT
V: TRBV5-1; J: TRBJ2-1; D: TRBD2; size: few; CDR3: CASRPAGAYNEQFF; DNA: TGCGCCAGCAGGCCAGCGGGGGCTTACAATGAGCAGTTCTTC
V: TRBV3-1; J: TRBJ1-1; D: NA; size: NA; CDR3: CASSQDRSGAFF; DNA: TGTGCCAGCAGCCAAGATCGGAGTGGAGCTTTCTTT
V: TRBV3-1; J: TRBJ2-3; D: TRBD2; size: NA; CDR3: CASSLWAGGLTDTQYF; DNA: TGTGCCAGCAGCCTCTGGGCGGGAGGACTCACAGATACGCAGTATTTT